The 23 T cell receptor beta chains below come from one sample, sequenced in a study of vaccination effects on CD4 cells after COVID-19. Antigens of these TCRs are unknown. Some clones are missing from TCRdb's copy, which holds only in-frame ones; the method was immunoSEQ multiplex PCR. The sample has more than 45,000 clones; 65% to 80% are singletons. Ahead of sequencing, the ViraFEST assay grew antigen-specific CD4+ T cells using viral peptide pools. Having been cultured for ten to eleven days, the cells underwent CD4+ T cell isolation. SARS-CoV-2 infection was confirmed by PCR in the person between March and December 2020. The starting material was CD4+ T cells from PBMCs cultured with HIV peptides, obtained before COVID-19 vaccination. Regarding subset: HIV-1 Nef peptide pool negative control/reference culture. These receptors all stem from a human donor who had a prior SARS-CoV-2 infection.

The chain joins TRBV7-9 to TRBJ2-5, with 9 bases matching TRBD1. This CDR3 has 17 amino acids. The trim removed 4 bases at V and 5 bases at J, leaving 14 bases unmatched. Germline V gene lookup returns CDR1 SEHNR and CDR2 FQNEAQ (reference sequence). DNA for the CDR3: TGTGCCAGCAGCTCAAACCGGGACAGGGCTTATAGTGAGACCCAGTACTTC. The encoded protein is CASSSNRDRAYSETQYF.

This rearrangement joins TRBV18 to TRBJ2-3; 8 positions agree with TRBD1. The germline gives CDR1 KGHSH, CDR2 LQKENI. With 0 bases clipped from V and 1 base from J, the junction kept 3 bases outside the gene matches. CDR3 size: 16 residues. The CDR3 sequence is CASSPPRGQGTDTQYF. DNA for the CDR3: TGTGCCAGCTCACCACCTCGGGGACAGGGCACAGATACGCAGTATTTT.

The chain combines TRBV20-1 with TRBJ1-1; 7 bases match TRBD1. CDR1 and CDR2 from the germline V gene are DFQATT and SNEGSKA (reference sequence). This CDR3 comprises 15 residues. V was clipped by 6 bases and J by 5 bases; unmatched bases: 15. The CDR3 DNA reads TGCAGTGCGAGTTGGCCGGCAGGGGGGGTGACTGAAGCTTTCTTT. As protein: CSASWPAGGVTEAFF.

The rearrangement joins TRBV6-6 to TRBJ1-2; D is ambiguous. V shed 0 bases and J shed 7 bases, with 9 bases lying between them. The germline V gene has CDR1 MNHNY and CDR2 SVGAGI (reference sequence). This CDR3 is built from 13 residues. CDR3: CASSYSSGGGYTF. CDR3 DNA: TGTGCCAGCAGTTACTCTTCAGGAGGTGGCTACACCTTC.

This clone was seen just once. The J gene is TRBJ2-7, the V gene TRBV11-1; TRBD1 matches at 8 bases. Germline CDR1 SGHAT, CDR2 FQDESV (reference sequence). With 4 bases clipped from V and 0 bases from J, the junction kept 2 bases outside the gene matches. The CDR3 consists of 14 residues. The CDR3 loop reads CASSSDRDSYEQYF. The CDR3 bases are TGTGCCAGCAGCTCGGACAGGGACTCCTACGAGCAGTACTTC.

The chain has TRBV3-1 (or the pseudogene TRBV3-2) and TRBJ2-7; D gene uncertain. This CDR3 has 13 amino acids. V was shortened by 3 bases and J by 5 bases, with 11 bases between the two germline ends. Germline V gives CDR1 LGHDT, CDR2 YNNKEL (reference sequence). CDR3 residues: CASSQGNLDEQYF. DNA of the CDR3: TGTGCCAGCAGCCAGGGGAACCTGGACGAGCAGTACTTC.

The gene calls are TRBV7-8 and TRBJ1-1; 9 nucleotides align to TRBD1. The V and J ends lost 1 base and 4 bases, in that order; junction bases with no gene match: 10. The CDR3 runs to 17 residues. Germline V lookup: CDR1 SGHVS, CDR2 FQNEAQ. The CDR3: CASSLDRDRVIGTEAFF. The CDR3 DNA follows: TGTGCCAGCAGCTTAGATCGGGACAGGGTAATCGGCACTGAAGCTTTCTTT.

This sequence joins TRBV19 and TRBJ1-1; D uncertain. CDR1 and CDR2 from the germline V gene are LNHDA and SQIVND (reference sequence). V was cut by 5 bases and J by 13 bases, with 20 bases left in between. The CDR3 covers 13 residues. For the CDR3, the DNA is TGTGCCAGTAGTCCCCGAAGAACTACGAACGGTTTCTTT. Residues: CASSPRRTTNGFF.

The chain combines TRBV5-1 with TRBJ2-5; D is unclear. With 2 bases removed from V and 5 bases from J, the gap between germline ends came to 16 bases. Germline loops: CDR1 SGHRS, CDR2 YFSETQ. The CDR3 length is 15 residues. In nucleotides, the CDR3 is TGCGCCAGCAGCTTCCAGGCCCCAATCCCCGAGACCCAGTACTTC. This sequence encodes CASSFQAPIPETQYF.

The chain couples TRBV5-6 to TRBJ2-7; D possibly corresponds to TRBD2 (6 bases). The CDR3 has 14 residues. The V end was cut by 1 base, the J end by 2 bases, with 10 bases between. Germline V gene sequence: CDR1 SGHDT, CDR2 YYEEEE. CDR3 nucleotides: TGTGCCAGCAGCTTGTGGCTAGCGCCCTACGAGCAGTACTTC. Protein product: CASSLWLAPYEQYF.

The count of this clone is one. The V and J genes are TRBV5-5 and TRBJ1-1; 9 bases match TRBD1. V trimming: 5 bases; J trimming: 6 bases; junction bases outside the gene matches: 17. In germline, CDR1 is SGHKS, CDR2 YYEKEE (reference sequence). The CDR3 totals 17 residues. Written as DNA, the CDR3 is TGTGCCAGCAGTCCTCCGGGACAGGGCCTTCTTCGCCCTGAAGCTTTCTTT. Protein sequence: CASSPPGQGLLRPEAFF.

The chain carries TRBV19 and TRBJ1-6, with D possibly being TRBD1 (5 bases). Trimming removed 4 bases from V and 8 bases from J, with 9 bases in between. The CDR3 length is 13 residues. From germline, CDR1 is LNHDA and CDR2 SQIVND (reference sequence). CDR3 amino acids: CASSNQGHSPLHF. Written as DNA, the CDR3 is TGTGCCAGTAGTAACCAGGGCCATTCACCCCTCCACTTT. Based on the CDR3 plus reference TRBV19 and TRBJ1-6, the full variable domain is DGGITQSPKYLFRKEGQNVTLSCEQNLNHDAMYWYRQDPGQGLRLIYYSQIVNDFQKGDIAEGYSVSREKKESFPLTVTSAQKNPTAFYLCASSNQGHSPLHFGNGTRLTVT.

V usage is TRBV5-1 and J usage is TRBJ1-1, with D tentatively TRBD1 (5 bases). The CDR3 length is 14 residues. V was clipped by 4 bases and J by 1 base, with 11 bases between them. The germline gives CDR1 SGHRS, CDR2 YFSETQ. CDR3 sequence: CASSPGTENTEAFF. The CDR3 DNA reads TGCGCCAGCAGCCCTGGGACGGAGAACACTGAAGCTTTCTTT.

The chain has TRBV5-1 and TRBJ2-5; TRBD1 or TRBD2 may be the D gene (5 bases each). The ends were cut back, 7 bases at V and 5 bases at J, with 21 bases in the middle. Germline CDR1 SGHRS, CDR2 YFSETQ. The CDR3 contains 15 residues. The chain's CDR3 is CASYFSGTRGETQYF. The CDR3 region has the DNA TGCGCCAGCTACTTTTCCGGGACCAGAGGGGAGACCCAGTACTTC.

This clone has only one observation. The chain recombines TRBV5-4 with TRBJ1-3; D might be TRBD1 (5 bases). V gave up 0 bases and J gave up 2 bases, with 6 bases separating them. In germline, CDR1 is SGHNT, CDR2 YYREEE (reference sequence). This CDR3 comprises 14 residues. CDR3 region: CASSLEGTGNTIYF. The CDR3 nucleotides are TGTGCCAGCAGCTTGGAGGGGACTGGAAACACCATATATTTT.

The genes are TRBV19 and TRBJ2-7; TRBD1 agrees at 10 bases. CDR1 is LNHDA and CDR2 is SQIVND in the germline V gene (reference sequence). The V and J ends lost 4 bases and 9 bases, in that order; junction bases with no gene match: 9. This CDR3 is 14 amino acids long. The DNA of the CDR3 is TGTGCCAGTAGTACCTACCGGACAGGGGGAGGGCAGTACTTC. Residues: CASSTYRTGGGQYF.

The chain employs TRBV4-1 and TRBJ1-3, with D perhaps TRBD1 (6 bases). Per the germline V gene, CDR1 is MGHRA and CDR2 is YSYEKL. With 2 bases removed from V and 2 bases from J, the gap between germline ends came to 13 bases. The CDR3 sequence is 16 residues long. The CDR3 nucleotides read TGCGCCAGCAGCCAAATCCACAGGGTGACTGGAAACACCATATATTTT. Encoded protein: CASSQIHRVTGNTIYF.

V and J are TRBV11-2 and TRBJ2-1; D is possibly TRBD1 (5 bases). The CDR3 spans 14 residues. V lost 3 bases, J lost 3 bases, and 9 bases lay in between. From germline, CDR1 is SGHAT and CDR2 FQNNGV. This CDR3 reads CASSFDSNYNEQFF. CDR3 DNA: TGTGCCAGCAGCTTCGACAGCAACTACAATGAGCAGTTCTTC. The full variable domain, its missing parts supplied by reference TRBV11-2 and TRBJ2-1, is EAGVAQSPRYKIIEKRQSVAFWCNPISGHATLYWYQQILGQGPKLLIQFQNNGVVDDSQLPKDRFSAERLKGVDSTLKIQPAKLEDSAVYLCASSFDSNYNEQFFGPGTRLTVL.

V is TRBV15 and J is TRBJ2-5; 9 nucleotides match TRBD2. The CDR3 loop spans 15 amino acids. The germline gives CDR1 LNHNV, CDR2 YYDKDF (reference sequence). Trimming at V came to 4 bases and at J to 4 bases, leaving 7 bases not matched to a gene. CDR3 coding DNA: TGTGCCACCAGCACTACCGAAGCGGGAGGAGAGACCCAGTACTTC. Translated: CATSTTEAGGETQYF.

This clone was seen a handful of times. This chain joins TRBV15 and TRBJ2-3; 8 bases align to TRBD1. From germline, CDR1 is LNHNV and CDR2 YYDKDF (reference sequence). The CDR3 runs 17 residues. J lost 5 bases, V lost 2 bases, and 12 bases had no gene match. The chain's CDR3 is CATSRSHPAGTGDTQYF. In DNA, the CDR3 is TGTGCCACCAGCAGATCCCACCCCGCGGGGACAGGAGATACGCAGTATTTT.

The chain employs TRBV7-6 and TRBJ2-1, with 13 bases lining up with TRBD2. Germline V gene sequence: CDR1 SGHVS, CDR2 FNYEAQ. V lost 1 base and J lost 7; bases outside the gene matches: 7. This CDR3 has 17 residues. CDR3 amino acids: CASSLVRLAGGHNEQFF. CDR3 coding DNA: TGTGCCAGCAGCTTAGTCAGACTAGCGGGAGGACATAATGAGCAGTTCTTC.

The chain has TRBV20-1 and TRBJ1-4, with D perhaps matching TRBD1 (6 bases). V gave up 3 bases and J gave up 11 bases, with 13 bases separating them. The germline gives CDR1 DFQATT, CDR2 SNEGSKA (reference sequence). CDR3 length equals 12 residues. The CDR3, as DNA: TGCAGTGCTAGTATGGGGGGCGATAAACTGTTTTTT. As protein: CSASMGGDKLFF.

Many counts were recorded for this clone. At one boundary the junction diverges from the germline segment, which might be a read error. This chain uses TRBV12-3 or TRBV12-4 with TRBJ1-3; D is unresolved. The CDR3 loop spans 13 amino acids. The CDR3 is CASSLSPGNTIYF. The DNA for the CDR3 is TGTGCCAGCAGTTTGAGCCCTGGGAACACCATATATTTT.